This entry features one T cell receptor (beta chain) sequence. The antigen remains undetermined. Regarding time point: persistent/refractory GD, antithyroid drugs over 5 years with positive TRAb. PBMCs provided the RNA from which the TCR library was made. In germline, CDR1 is SGHTA, CDR2 FQGNSA. This CDR3 has 14 amino acids. The germline V and J ends were trimmed by 9 bases and 4 bases, with 19 bases remaining between them. This entry is derived from a study of regulatory T cells in long-lasting Graves disease. CDR3 regions were amplified by Arm-PCR using iRepertoire HTBI primers to build TCR beta libraries. TCRdb processed the multiplex PCR reads anew with MiXCR; each CDR3 protein has one entry. Of roughly 490,000 distinct CDR3 sequences in the sample, around a fifth were seen once. Findings of the study overall: Comparison showed that persistent patients shared more public clonotypes (roughly 2,500) than new patients (966).

The receptor was isolated from a female donor with Graves disease. The source material was peripheral blood mononuclear cells (PBMCs), sampled when the disease was refractory, from a patient treated with antithyroid drugs. The chain is built from TRBV7-2 and TRBJ2-7, with TRBD1 as a possible D gene (6 bases). The CDR3 sequence is CASTGTWRYYEQYF. CDR3 DNA sequence: TGTGCCAGTACCGGGACATGGCGTTATTACGAGCAGTACTTC. Filled out from reference TRBV7-2 and TRBJ2-7, the complete variable domain reads GAGVSQSPSNKVTEKGKDVELRCDPISGHTALYWYRQSLGQGLEFLIYFQGNSAPDKSGLPSDRFSAERTGGSVSTLTIQRTQQEDSAVYLCASTGTWRYYEQYFGPGTRLTVT.